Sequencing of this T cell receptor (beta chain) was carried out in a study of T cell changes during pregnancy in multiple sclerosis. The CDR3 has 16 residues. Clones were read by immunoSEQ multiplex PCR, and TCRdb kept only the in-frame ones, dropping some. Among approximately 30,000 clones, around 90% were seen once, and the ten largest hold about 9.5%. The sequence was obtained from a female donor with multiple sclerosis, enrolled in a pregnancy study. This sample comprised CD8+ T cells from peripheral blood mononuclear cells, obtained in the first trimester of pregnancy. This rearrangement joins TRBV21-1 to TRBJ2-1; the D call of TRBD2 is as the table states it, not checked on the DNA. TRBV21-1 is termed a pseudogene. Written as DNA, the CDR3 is TGTGCCAGCAGCAAGGCTAGCGGGGGGCTACACAATGAGCAGTTCTTC. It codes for CASSKASGGLHNEQFF.